The present T cell receptor beta chain was sequenced within a study of human thymus T cells. Whole-study findings and limits: Thymic and blood repertoires appeared to display a bias in their usage of V and J genes.

The table came from immunoSEQ multiplex PCR; TCRdb's copy has only in-frame clones and leaves some out. In the table there are about 130,000 clones, about 95% of which are singletons. On this clone itself: The antigen remains undetermined. The same CDR3 can be traced to other DNA sequences in this sample.

In corrective heart surgery, resections were taken, and these provided the thymus tissue. The germline V and J ends were trimmed by 2 bases and 4 bases, with 3 bases remaining between them. The CDR3 extends over 11 amino acids. Germline V lookup: CDR1 SNHLY, CDR2 FYNNEI. The chain links TRBV2 to TRBJ2-7, with D unresolved. The receptor's source is a boy under two years old with a congenital heart defect but otherwise immunologically healthy. Sequencing was performed on thymus tissue. As DNA, the CDR3 is TGTGCCAGCAGTGAAACTTACGAGCAGTACTTC. Its protein product is CASSETYEQYF. The whole variable domain, remainder taken from reference TRBV2 and TRBJ2-7, is EPEVTQTPSHQVTQMGQEVILRCVPISNHLYFYWYRQILGQKVEFLVSFYNNEISEKSEIFDDQFSVERPDGSNFTLKIRSTKLEDSAMYFCASSETYEQYFGPGTRLTVT.